In its sample, the clone carrying this TCR beta chain was seen many times. Its antigen is as yet unknown. A library of TCRbeta sequences, prepared with unique molecular identifiers, was generated. Via MiXCR, TCRdb re-called the PCR reads, giving one row per CDR3 protein. The table lists around 100,000 distinct CDR3 sequences, about 7.5% of them singletons. This specimen comes from a study of T-cell reconstitution after alpha-beta-depleted transplantation in children. Findings and limits, study-wide: Diversity and T-cell counts at one year after transplant derived mostly from new T cells.

Germline CDR1 SNHLY, CDR2 FYNNEI. Trimming pared 6 bases from V and 0 bases from J, leaving 16 bases between. The CDR3 contains 16 residues. The chain uses TRBV2 and TRBJ2-3; a possible D gene is TRBD1 (6 bases). The receptor was derived from a boy aged 2 to 10 with acute lymphoblastic leukemia, due to receive a stem cell transplant. The sample was PBMCs, taken before TCRalphabeta/CD19-depleted stem cell transplant. CDR3 in amino acids: CASRRQAMTSTDTQYF. The DNA for the CDR3 is TGTGCCAGCAGAAGACAGGCAATGACTAGCACAGATACGCAGTATTTT.